Listed below are T cell receptor beta chains from one sample, sequenced in a study of T cell responses to AZD1222 COVID-19 vaccine. The repertoire was sequenced with immunoSEQ multiplex PCR; TCRdb's copy has only in-frame clones and lacks some. The sample consists of roughly 120,000 clones, just over 85% of them appearing once. This material consisted of peripheral blood, taken 28 days after the second AZD1222 dose. These receptors all come from an adult who received the AZD1222 COVID-19 vaccine. The CDR3 runs from the conserved cysteine through the conserved F or W.

v_gene	j_gene	CDR3aa
TRBV7-6	TRBJ1-3	CASSQIVGSGNTIYF
TRBV19	TRBJ1-2	CASSRNSGYTF
TRBV19	TRBJ2-1	CASRYTNEQFF
TRBV10-1	TRBJ2-7	CASSGGQGSSYEQYF
TRBV9	TRBJ2-3	CASSVAAVTDTQYF
TRBV5-1	TRBJ2-1	CASSPGRGFYNEQFF
TRBV7-3	TRBJ1-6	CASSRSPDYNSPLHF
TRBV27	TRBJ2-7	CASRTTGGYSEQYF
TRBV7-2	TRBJ1-5	CASRRGLGGNQPQHF
TRBV25-1	TRBJ2-6	CASRRGAGRSGANVLTF
TRBV2	TRBJ1-1	CASSVESGGMGTEAFF
TRBV6-1	TRBJ1-1	CASSEARINTEAFF
TRBV13	TRBJ1-1	CASSLGGGQAFF
TRBV6-1	TRBJ1-5	CASSEALGQRTLNQPQHF
TRBV5-1	TRBJ1-1	CASSLNFGQGVEAFF
TRBV10-3	TRBJ1-1	CAIRNPLNTEAFF
TRBV16	TRBJ1-1	CASSLRDRGTEAFF
TRBV12-3/TRBV12-4	TRBJ1-2	CASTQQGGYGYTF
TRBV6-5	TRBJ1-1	CASSYSRGGDTEAFF
TRBV18	TRBJ1-2	CASSPGDRPGGYTF
TRBV19	TRBJ2-3	CASSAVAGGQTYTDTQYF
TRBV5-1	TRBJ1-5	CASSTGQGDQPQHF
TRBV4-3	TRBJ1-5	CASSQEFGGQGFNQPQHF
TRBV19	TRBJ1-1	CASSIDRGRTEAFF
TRBV7-9	TRBJ2-5	CASRKLASGELKETQYF
TRBV30	TRBJ2-1	CAWSKISSYNEQFF
TRBV28	TRBJ2-3	CASSFLSGTDTQYF
TRBV6-5	TRBJ2-7	CASSRQGEVEQYF
TRBV6-5	TRBJ1-1	CASSLDRQNTEAFF
TRBV28	TRBJ2-7	CASSLRIFDEQYF
TRBV19	TRBJ1-2	CASSTTGTFNGYTF
TRBV9	TRBJ1-6	CASSQGPENSPLHF
TRBV25-1	TRBJ1-1	CASRTGGRTEAFF
TRBV27	TRBJ1-4	CASSPKGKYGEKLFF
TRBV29-1	TRBJ1-2	CSVADRNYGYTF
TRBV18	TRBJ2-7	CASSPAAGYEQYF
TRBV5-4	TRBJ1-1	CASSRPPPMNTEAFF
TRBV19	TRBJ1-1	CASSSPPGTTKNTEAFF
TRBV16	TRBJ2-2	CASSPLAGNTGELFF
TRBV6-1	TRBJ1-4	CASSVEGSLMGNEKLFF
TRBV3-1/TRBV3-2	TRBJ2-1	CASSHRAGGRDNEQFF
TRBV30	TRBJ1-5	CAWSPPYRDNQPQHF
TRBV6-2/TRBV6-3	TRBJ1-2	CASSSYRGNYGYTF
TRBV4-1	TRBJ2-3	CASSQDPGSSTDTQYF
TRBV29-1	TRBJ2-1	CSLLTDPYNEQFF
TRBV28	TRBJ1-6	CASLTSDSPLHF
TRBV7-3	TRBJ2-3	CASSLTAGAQDTQYF
TRBV5-6	TRBJ2-7	CASSRRGYEQYF
TRBV5-4	TRBJ1-2	CASTPSRTGDYGYTF
TRBV7-3	TRBJ2-1	CASSPRARGTSYNEQFF
TRBV7-2	TRBJ2-7	CASSLERRSSYEQYF
TRBV27	TRBJ2-5	CASSYHNQETQYF
TRBV27	TRBJ2-3	CASSLDSWGTDTQYF
TRBV7-3	TRBJ1-6	CASSPTGGNNSPLHF
TRBV11-2	TRBJ1-1	CASSSLQGNTEAFF